This T cell receptor beta chain stems from a study of cytomegalovirus exposure and HLA in healthy donors. CDR1 LGHNA and CDR2 YNFKEQ come from the germline V gene. V was clipped by 1 base and J by 9 bases, with 19 bases between them. This CDR3 contains 16 residues. In the PCR, 60 Vbeta and 13 Jbeta primers were used. The table came from immunoSEQ multiplex PCR; TCRdb's copy has only in-frame clones and leaves some out. The repertoire holds roughly 170,000 clones, with less than 90% as singletons. Material for sequencing was PBMCs. The rearrangement links TRBV4-2 to TRBJ2-4; D may be TRBD1 (5 bases). This receptor was taken from a woman aged 50 to 65 in good health and CMV-seropositive. CDR3 DNA sequence: TGTGCCAGCAGCCAAGTAGGCGGCAGGGAATACGGCATTCAGTACTTC. Its translation is CASSQVGGREYGIQYF.